This entry lists 8 T cell receptor beta chains sequenced from one sample in a study of human T cells and chemical hapten exposure. From the RACE reads, TCRdb called clonotypes with MiXCR, one entry per CDR3 protein. The sample holds 100,000 or so distinct CDR3 sequences, 11% seen once. Time point noted: patch test 1, 2 weeks after DPC sensitization. Indicated treatment: therapeutic diphenylcyclopropenone sensitization with weekly scalp DPC. The sequencing used whole blood, collected in connection with sensitization to the hapten diphenylcyclopropenone (DPC). Every receptor here comes from a woman in her thirties or forties with alopecia areata. Some clones in this sample may be carry-over from other donors' samples.

The chain combines TRBV7-2 with TRBJ1-1; D perhaps matches TRBD1 (6 bases). Germline V CDR1 and CDR2: SGHTA, FQGNSA. This CDR3 has 15 amino acids. Deletions cut 1 base from V and 7 bases from J, with 16 bases between. DNA of the CDR3: TGTGCCAGCAGCTTAGTGAATCAGGGGCAAAGTGAAGCTTTCTTT. It encodes CASSLVNQGQSEAFF.

The chain links TRBV14 to TRBJ1-6; D uncertain. V was cut by 2 bases and J by 6 bases, with 14 bases left in between. CDR3 length equals 16 residues. The V gene's germline CDR1 is SGHDN and CDR2 FVKESK. The CDR3 nucleotides read TGTGCCAGCAGCCAATTAAGCCCCGCCGGTAATTCACCCCTCCACTTT. Translating gives CASSQLSPAGNSPLHF.

The rearrangement joins TRBV29-1 to TRBJ2-7, with 7 bases lining up with TRBD1. The germline gives CDR1 SQVTM, CDR2 ANQGSEA. Germline trimming cut 0 bases from V and 3 bases from J; bases unmatched to any gene: 8. This CDR3 has 15 residues. CDR3 sequence reads: CSVEERDSTNYEQYF. CDR3 DNA: TGCAGCGTTGAAGAACGGGACAGTACCAACTACGAGCAGTACTTC.

The chain recombines TRBV24-1 with TRBJ1-5, with 10 bases identical to TRBD1. The germline V gene encodes CDR1 KGHDR and CDR2 SFDVKD. The CDR3 has 14 amino acids. V lost 8 bases, J lost 1 base, and 1 base stayed unmatched. The CDR3 bases are TGTGCCACCAAGGACAGGGGGAGCAATCAGCCCCAGCATTTT. Protein sequence: CATKDRGSNQPQHF.

This clonotype was counted ten times or more. V usage is TRBV20-1 and J usage is TRBJ1-6; maybe TRBD1 (6 bases). Trimming left V 6 bases short and J 3 bases short, with 12 bases between. Germline V lookup: CDR1 DFQATT, CDR2 SNEGSKA (reference sequence). There are 14 residues in the CDR3. CDR3 sequence (DNA): TGCAGTGCCAGGACAGCCGTCTATAATTCACCCCTCCACTTT. This encodes CSARTAVYNSPLHF.

Ten or more counts support this clonotype. J is TRBJ2-7 and V is TRBV18; D may match TRBD1 or TRBD2 (5 bases each). Germline values: CDR1 KGHSH, CDR2 LQKENI. This CDR3 is built from 15 residues. Trimming shortened V by 3 bases and J by 2 bases, and 14 bases separated the two germline ends. CDR3 region: CASSPRDGIAYEQYF. For the CDR3, the DNA is TGTGCCAGCTCACCCCGGGACGGAATCGCCTACGAGCAGTACTTC.

This clonotype came up many times. No DNA is shown, since the ends of the CDR3 on it are uncertain; the CDR3 is the one TCRdb lists. V usage is TRBV6-2 or TRBV6-3 and J usage is TRBJ1-2; the table's D call TRBD1 went unverified against the DNA. The V gene's germline CDR1 is MNHEY and CDR2 SVGEGT. Counting both end residues, the CDR3 totals 13 amino acids. CDR3 loop: CASSSSGHYGYTF.

V gene TRBV7-2 combines with J gene TRBJ2-3; unclear D gene. Germline CDR1 is SGHTA and CDR2 is FQGNSA. Deletions cut 2 bases from V and 3 bases from J, with 9 bases between. The CDR3 has 14 residues. The CDR3 DNA sequence: TGTGCCAGCAGCTTATACCTGGATACAGATACGCAGTATTTT. Protein: CASSLYLDTDTQYF.